This T cell receptor (beta chain) emerged from a study of T cell responses to AZD1222 COVID-19 vaccine. The repertoire was sequenced with immunoSEQ multiplex PCR; TCRdb's copy has only in-frame clones and lacks some. The sample has some 130,000 clones, roughly 89% seen once. The CDR3 sequence is 16 residues long. Losses at the gene ends were 6 bases for V and 1 base for J; bases not matched to a gene: 8. Germline CDR1 MDHEN, CDR2 SYDVKM. This chain connects TRBV28 to TRBJ2-3; 9 positions agree with TRBD2. The source of this sequence is an adult who received the AZD1222 COVID-19 vaccine. The material sequenced was peripheral blood, taken 28 days after the second AZD1222 dose. Here the CDR3 reads CASRASSGTRTDTQYF. CDR3 bases: TGTGCCAGCAGGGCGTCTAGCGGGACCCGCACAGATACGCAGTATTTT.